Sequencing of this T cell receptor (beta chain) was carried out in a study of blood T cell repertoires in COVID-19. Overall study context: Spain, Italy and the United States supplied samples that represented acute and convalescent COVID-19. Sources were T cells, B-cell-depleted T cells, or PBMCs; the material itself was cDNA or gDNA.

The V gene lost 4 bases and the J gene lost 1 base, with 13 bases spanning the gap. The CDR3 totals 15 residues. Germline CDR1 ENHRY, CDR2 SYGVKD. Original analysis: Reference gene primers were amplified, and this amplification served to estimate nucleated cell counts. Generated by immunoSEQ multiplex PCR, the TCRdb table keeps only in-frame clones and is missing some. The DNA was the basis for D and trimming; V, J and clone size are from that table. The sample gives approximately 180,000 clones, approximately 85% of which show up once; around 3.3% is in the top ten. The gene calls are TRBV10-3 and TRBJ1-1; D unresolved. This clonotype originated in a man aged 60 to 75 with acute or convalescent COVID-19. Sequenced sample: peripheral blood. The CDR3 DNA sequence: TGTGCCATCAGTGCCGGCACCGGAGGGAACACTGAAGCTTTCTTT. Encoded protein: CAISAGTGGNTEAFF.